The present TCR beta chain was sequenced within a study of blood T cell repertoires in COVID-19. Whole-study context: COVID-19 samples from acute and convalescent phases originated in the United States, Italy and Spain.

This clone was detected once. This CDR3 has 13 amino acids. Trimming took off 1 base at V and 4 bases at J, with 8 bases between the two ends. Germline lookup yields CDR1 ENHRY and CDR2 SYGVKD. In the authors' workflow: By means of reference gene primer amplification, nucleated cell counts were estimated. Clones were read by immunoSEQ multiplex PCR, and TCRdb kept only the in-frame ones, dropping some. D and trimming come from the DNA, and the V and J calls and clone size come from that table. The sample includes 100,000 or so clones, nearly 90% of them seen just once. The sample taken for sequencing was peripheral blood. This chain uses TRBV10-3 with TRBJ2-7; no clear D gene. The clonotype was recovered from a man in his fifties or sixties with active COVID-19. CDR3: CAISEFTQYEQYF. Written as DNA, the CDR3 is TGTGCCATCAGTGAGTTCACTCAATACGAGCAGTACTTC.